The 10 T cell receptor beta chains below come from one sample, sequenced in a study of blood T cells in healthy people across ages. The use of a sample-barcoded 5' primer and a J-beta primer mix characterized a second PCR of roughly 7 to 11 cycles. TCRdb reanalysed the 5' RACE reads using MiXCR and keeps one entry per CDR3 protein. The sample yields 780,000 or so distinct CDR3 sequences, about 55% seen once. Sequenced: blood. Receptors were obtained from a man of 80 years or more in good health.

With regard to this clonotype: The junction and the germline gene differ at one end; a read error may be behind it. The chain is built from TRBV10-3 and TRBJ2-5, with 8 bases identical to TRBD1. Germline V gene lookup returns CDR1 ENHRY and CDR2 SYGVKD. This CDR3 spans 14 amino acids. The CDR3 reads CTISGQGRGETQYF. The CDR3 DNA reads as TGTACCATCAGCGGACAGGGTAGAGGAGAGACCCAGTACTTC.

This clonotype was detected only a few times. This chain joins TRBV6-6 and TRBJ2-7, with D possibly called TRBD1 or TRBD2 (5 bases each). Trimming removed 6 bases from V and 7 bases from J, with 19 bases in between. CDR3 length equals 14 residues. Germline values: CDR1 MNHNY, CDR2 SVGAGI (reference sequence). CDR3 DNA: TGTGCCAGCAGCCCTCATCCGGGGCAGAGGGAGCAGTACTTC. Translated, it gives CASSPHPGQREQYF.

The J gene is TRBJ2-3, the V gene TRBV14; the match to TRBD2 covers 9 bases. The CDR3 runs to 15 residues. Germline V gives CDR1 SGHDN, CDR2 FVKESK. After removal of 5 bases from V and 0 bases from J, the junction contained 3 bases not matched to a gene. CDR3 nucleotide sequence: TGTGCCAGCAGCAAGGCGGGAGGGAGCACAGATACGCAGTATTTT. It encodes CASSKAGGSTDTQYF. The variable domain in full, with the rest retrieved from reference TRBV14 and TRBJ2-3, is EAGVTQFPSHSVIEKGQTVTLRCDPISGHDNLYWYRRVMGKEIKFLLHFVKESKQDESGMPNNRFLAERTGGTYSTLKVQPAELEDSGVYFCASSKAGGSTDTQYFGPGTRLTVL.

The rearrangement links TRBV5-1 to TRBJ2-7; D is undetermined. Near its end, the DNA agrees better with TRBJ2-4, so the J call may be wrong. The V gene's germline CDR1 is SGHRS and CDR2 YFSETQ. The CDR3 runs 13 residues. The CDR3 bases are TGCGCCAGCAGCAAGGGCCAGGCAAACATTCAGTACTTC. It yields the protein CASSKGQANIQYF.

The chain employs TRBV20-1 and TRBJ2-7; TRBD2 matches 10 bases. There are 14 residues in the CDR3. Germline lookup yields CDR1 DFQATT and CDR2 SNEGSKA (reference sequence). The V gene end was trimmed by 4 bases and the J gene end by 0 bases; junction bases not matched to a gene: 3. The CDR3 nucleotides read TGCAGTGCTATTAGCGGGGGGAACTCCTACGAGCAGTACTTC. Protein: CSAISGGNSYEQYF.

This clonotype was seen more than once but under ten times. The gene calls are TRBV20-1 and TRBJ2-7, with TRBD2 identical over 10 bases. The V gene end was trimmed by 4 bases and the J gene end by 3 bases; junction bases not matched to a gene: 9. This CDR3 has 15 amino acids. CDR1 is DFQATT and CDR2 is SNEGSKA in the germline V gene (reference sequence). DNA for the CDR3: TGCAGTGCTACGGTAGGGACTAGCGCCAACTACGAGCAGTACTTC. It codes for CSATVGTSANYEQYF.

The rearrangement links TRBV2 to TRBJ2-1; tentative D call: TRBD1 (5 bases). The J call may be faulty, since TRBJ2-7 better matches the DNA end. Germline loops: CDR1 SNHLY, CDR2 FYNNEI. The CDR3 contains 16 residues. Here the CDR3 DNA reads TGTGCCAGCAGAGCTTGGGGCCCCCGCTCCTACAATGAGCAGTACTTC. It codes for CASRAWGPRSYNEQYF.

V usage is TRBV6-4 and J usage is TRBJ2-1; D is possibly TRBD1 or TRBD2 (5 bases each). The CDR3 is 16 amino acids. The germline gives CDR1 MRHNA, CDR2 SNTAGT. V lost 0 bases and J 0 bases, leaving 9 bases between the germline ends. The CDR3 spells CASSDSGRFSYNEQFF. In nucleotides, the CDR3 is TGTGCCAGCAGTGACTCGGGACGCTTCTCCTACAATGAGCAGTTCTTC.

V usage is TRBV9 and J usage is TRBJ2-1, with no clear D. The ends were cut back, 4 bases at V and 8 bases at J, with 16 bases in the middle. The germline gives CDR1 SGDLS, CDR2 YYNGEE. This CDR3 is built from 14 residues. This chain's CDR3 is CASSPRPLGYEQFF. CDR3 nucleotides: TGTGCCAGCAGCCCTCGTCCCCTGGGATATGAGCAGTTCTTC.

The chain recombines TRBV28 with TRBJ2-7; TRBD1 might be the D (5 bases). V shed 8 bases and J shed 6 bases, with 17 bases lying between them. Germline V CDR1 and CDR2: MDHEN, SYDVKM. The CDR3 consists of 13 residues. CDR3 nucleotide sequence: TGTGCCAGCTCCTCAGGGATTTTTCGCGAGCAGTACTTC. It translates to CASSSGIFREQYF.